These 2 T cell receptor beta chains came from one sample sequenced in a study of T cell responses to AZD1222 COVID-19 vaccine (dated by TCRdb to about 2021). Libraries were constructed by the immunoSEQ multiplex PCR assay. TCRdb provides this immuneACCESS table in a form limited to in-frame rearrangements. Some clones are lacking; in checked studies, under half of them reflect an unresolved V gene, and why the rest are absent is not known. The sample has over 130,000 clones on record, approximately 87% of them singletons. Of the sample, 1.5% to 2% is held by the ten largest clones. Per the publication, the time point label means: about 28 days (+/-7) after the second vaccine dose. The sequencing here drew on peripheral blood, taken 28 days after the second AZD1222 dose. Every receptor here comes from an adult who received the AZD1222 COVID-19 vaccine.

This clone was picked up a small number of times. The chain links TRBV19 to TRBJ2-2; D is ambiguous. V was trimmed by 5 bases and J by 5 bases, leaving 3 bases between them. The V gene's germline CDR1 is LNHDA and CDR2 SQIVND (reference sequence). CDR3 length equals 11 residues. The CDR3 sequence is CASSRTGELFF. In nucleotides, the CDR3 is TGTGCCAGTAGTCGGACCGGGGAGCTGTTTTTT.

The CDR3 coding sequence is TGTGCCAGCAGCCCGGACAACAATGAGCAGTTCTTC. Amino acid sequence: CASSPDNNEQFF. The genes are TRBV3-1 (or the pseudogene TRBV3-2) and TRBJ2-1; D may be TRBD1 (5 bases). The V end lost 4 bases, the J end lost 5 bases, and 6 bases lay between the germline ends. CDR3 length: 12 amino acids. Germline V gives CDR1 LGHDT, CDR2 YNNKEL (reference sequence).